These 21 T cell receptor beta chains originate from one sample sequenced in a study of blood T cell repertoires in COVID-19. Repertoires were generated with immunoSEQ multiplex PCR, while TCRdb's copy carries only in-frame clones and drops some. Here the sample spans 400,000 or so clones, around 91% being singletons. The source material was peripheral blood. The receptors stem from a middle-aged woman with COVID-19, enrolled during active disease.

This chain joins TRBV10-3 and TRBJ2-7; D remains unclear. Germline values: CDR1 ENHRY, CDR2 SYGVKD. Deletions cut 0 bases from V and 4 bases from J, with 7 bases between. This CDR3 region has 13 residues. The CDR3 loop reads CAISESYRYEQYF. CDR3 sequence (DNA): TGTGCCATCAGTGAGTCGTACAGATACGAGCAGTACTTC.

The chain has TRBV9 and TRBJ1-5; 8 bases match TRBD1. The CDR3 covers 14 residues. After removal of 3 bases from V and 8 bases from J, the junction contained 7 bases not matched to a gene. CDR1 and CDR2 from the germline V gene are SGDLS and YYNGEE. The CDR3 DNA sequence: TGTGCCAGCAGCGAGGGACAGGCAAGGGAGCCCCAGCATTTT. This gives the protein CASSEGQAREPQHF.

V usage is TRBV6-2 or TRBV6-3 and J usage is TRBJ2-7, with 7 positions matching TRBD2. Germline CDR1 reads MNHEY; CDR2 reads SVGEGT. The CDR3 has 14 amino acids. The junction had 5 bases not matched to a gene; V was cut back by 3 bases and J by 3 bases. The CDR3 DNA follows: TGTGCCAGCAGTTATACTAGCGACCTCTACGAGCAGTACTTC. Protein: CASSYTSDLYEQYF.

The J gene is TRBJ1-2, the V gene TRBV7-9; 9 positions agree with TRBD1. The CDR3 extends over 14 amino acids. Germline assignment: CDR1 SEHNR and CDR2 FQNEAQ (reference sequence). V lost 1 base, J lost 5 bases, and 2 bases stayed unmatched. The CDR3 protein is CASSLDRGLYGYTF. DNA for the CDR3: TGTGCCAGCAGCTTAGACAGGGGGCTTTATGGCTACACCTTC.

V and J are TRBV5-4 and TRBJ2-2; no clear D gene. Germline CDR1 and CDR2: SGHNT and YYREEE (reference sequence). V was cut by 4 bases and J by 2 bases, with 18 bases left in between. The CDR3 length is 17 residues. In nucleotides, the CDR3 is TGTGCCAGCAGCCCACCTAGAGCTACACGAAACACCGGGGAGCTGTTTTTT. Translation: CASSPPRATRNTGELFF.

A note on this clone: This sample includes further DNA sequences coding for the same CDR3. The chain has TRBV5-1 and TRBJ2-1; 7 nucleotides align to TRBD1. Germline V gene sequence: CDR1 SGHRS, CDR2 YFSETQ. The CDR3 consists of 15 residues. The V gene end was trimmed by 2 bases and the J gene end by 1 base; junction bases not matched to a gene: 3. DNA of the CDR3: TGCGCCAGCAGCTTCACAGGGGTTTCCTACAATGAGCAGTTCTTC. This encodes CASSFTGVSYNEQFF.

This clone came up once. The chain is built from TRBV19 and TRBJ2-3; D ambiguous. V lost 6 bases and J lost 0, with 10 bases in between. CDR3 length equals 14 residues. Looked up from germline, CDR1 is LNHDA and CDR2 is SQIVND (reference sequence). The CDR3 region has the DNA TGTGCCAGTAGGCGAGTCGGGAGCACAGATACGCAGTATTTT. It codes for CASRRVGSTDTQYF.

The genes are TRBV11-3 and TRBJ2-2; 8 bases agree with TRBD2. The V and J ends lost 4 bases and 5 bases, in that order; junction bases with no gene match: 6. This CDR3 region has 15 residues. The V gene's germline CDR1 is SGHNT and CDR2 YENEEA. The CDR3 DNA sequence: TGTGCCAGCAGCTACGGCGGGGGGTCTACCGGGGAGCTGTTTTTT. Translation gives CASSYGGGSTGELFF. Full variable domain (remainder filled in from reference TRBV11-3 and TRBJ2-2): EAGVVQSPRYKIIEKKQPVAFWCNPISGHNTLYWYLQNLGQGPELLIRYENEEAVDDSQLPKDRFSAERLKGVDSTLKIQPAELGDSAVYLCASSYGGGSTGELFFGEGSRLTVL.

The J gene is TRBJ1-5, the V gene TRBV3-1 (or the pseudogene TRBV3-2), with D tentatively TRBD1 (5 bases). The CDR3 consists of 14 residues. V shed 1 base and J shed 3 bases, with 7 bases lying between them. In germline, CDR1 is LGHDT, CDR2 YNNKEL (reference sequence). The CDR3 region has the DNA TGTGCCAGCAGCCAAGCCAGGGCCAATCAGCCCCAGCATTTT. Protein sequence: CASSQARANQPQHF.

The count of this clone is one. The chain recombines TRBV10-3 with TRBJ2-7; D possibly corresponds to TRBD1 (6 bases). Germline CDR1 reads ENHRY; CDR2 reads SYGVKD. Deletions cut 4 bases from V and 0 bases from J, with 13 bases between. There are 15 residues in the CDR3. CDR3 nucleotide sequence: TGTGCCATCAGTGGTTCAGGGGCCGGCTCCTACGAGCAGTACTTC. It yields the protein CAISGSGAGSYEQYF.

V usage is TRBV2 and J usage is TRBJ1-1, with D unresolved. The V gene's germline CDR1 is SNHLY and CDR2 FYNNEI. The V and J ends lost 6 bases and 6 bases respectively, with 11 bases between them. This CDR3 has 12 amino acids. CDR3 nucleotide sequence: TGTGCCAGCAGCCAAATAGAGGCTGAAGCTTTCTTT. Amino acid sequence: CASSQIEAEAFF. Variable domain in full (rest from reference TRBV2 and TRBJ1-1): EPEVTQTPSHQVTQMGQEVILRCVPISNHLYFYWYRQILGQKVEFLVSFYNNEISEKSEIFDDQFSVERPDGSNFTLKIRSTKLEDSAMYFCASSQIEAEAFFGQGTRLTVV.

The J gene is TRBJ1-1, the V gene TRBV7-2; no firm D call. The ends were cut back, 5 bases at V and 1 base at J, with 8 bases in the middle. The CDR3 length is 13 residues. CDR1 and CDR2 from the germline V gene are SGHTA and FQGNSA. CDR3 amino acids: CASSPLRNTEAFF. CDR3 in DNA: TGTGCCAGCAGCCCACTGAGGAACACTGAAGCTTTCTTT.

V usage is TRBV27 and J usage is TRBJ2-1; perhaps TRBD1 as D (6 bases). Germline CDR1 and CDR2: MNHEY and SMNVEV (reference sequence). The CDR3 sequence is 15 residues long. Deletions cut 1 base from V and 5 bases from J, with 12 bases between. The CDR3 spells CASSLYPTGNNEQFF. Here the CDR3 DNA reads TGTGCCAGCAGTTTATATCCGACAGGCAACAATGAGCAGTTCTTC.

The V and J genes are TRBV4-1 and TRBJ1-2; tentatively, D is TRBD1 (6 bases). The germline V and J ends were trimmed by 0 bases and 4 bases, with 15 bases remaining between them. This CDR3 has 16 residues. Germline CDR1 reads MGHRA; CDR2 reads YSYEKL. In nucleotides, the CDR3 is TGCGCCAGCAGCCAAGATGTGACCAGGGGCATCTATGGCTACACCTTC. It encodes CASSQDVTRGIYGYTF.

The CDR3 spells CASSQITRPWGEEVEFSYNEQFF. The CDR3 nucleotides are TGTGCCAGCAGCCAAATTACCCGACCGTGGGGGGAAGAAGTGGAATTCTCCTACAATGAGCAGTTCTTC. The gene calls are TRBV4-2 and TRBJ2-1; a weak D match, TRBD2 (6 bases). The germline V gene has CDR1 LGHNA and CDR2 YNFKEQ. The CDR3 runs to 23 residues. The V end lost 2 bases, the J end lost 0 bases, and 32 bases lay between the germline ends.

The rearrangement joins TRBV9 to TRBJ1-2, with D hard to call. The germline V gene encodes CDR1 SGDLS and CDR2 YYNGEE. The CDR3 is 15 residues long. The V gene lost 4 bases and the J gene lost 7 bases, with 20 bases spanning the gap. CDR3: CASSSDPTAGVGYTF. CDR3 nucleotide sequence: TGTGCCAGCAGCTCCGACCCCACTGCGGGAGTTGGCTACACCTTC.

The chain employs TRBV5-1 and TRBJ2-7; D is unresolved. CDR3 size: 14 residues. Germline lookup yields CDR1 SGHRS and CDR2 YFSETQ. V was trimmed by 4 bases and J by 1 base, leaving 12 bases between them. The CDR3 bases are TGCGCCAGCAGCACAGCAGGTGGATCCTACGAGCAGTACTTC. Translated, it gives CASSTAGGSYEQYF.

This sequence joins TRBV7-2 and TRBJ1-6; D not resolved. Trimming stripped 8 bases from V and 0 bases from J, with 14 bases between. Germline CDR1 reads SGHTA; CDR2 reads FQGNSA. This CDR3 comprises 16 residues. This CDR3 is CASAEYSSSYNSPLHF. DNA for the CDR3: TGTGCCAGCGCCGAATATTCGAGCTCCTATAATTCACCCCTCCACTTT. The variable domain in full, completed from reference TRBV7-2 and TRBJ1-6, reads GAGVSQSPSNKVTEKGKDVELRCDPISGHTALYWYRQSLGQGLEFLIYFQGNSAPDKSGLPSDRFSAERTGGSVSTLTIQRTQQEDSAVYLCASAEYSSSYNSPLHFGNGTRLTVT.

V and J are TRBV5-1 and TRBJ1-6; 8 nucleotides agree with TRBD1. The CDR3 runs to 19 residues. J lost 5 bases, V lost 5 bases, and 18 bases had no gene match. The germline CDR1 and CDR2 sequences are SGHRS and YFSETQ. The CDR3 nucleotides are TGCGCCAGCAGTTCGGACAGGGAATGGTATAGGGCCAATAATTCACCCCTCCACTTT. It specifies CASSSDREWYRANNSPLHF. Variable domain in full (rest from reference TRBV5-1 and TRBJ1-6): KAGVTQTPRYLIKTRGQQVTLSCSPISGHRSVSWYQQTPGQGLQFLFEYFSETQRNKGNFPGRFSGRQFSNSRSEMNVSTLELGDSALYLCASSSDREWYRANNSPLHFGNGTRLTVT.

The chain couples TRBV3-1 (or the pseudogene TRBV3-2) to TRBJ2-7, with D possibly matching TRBD1 (5 bases). The CDR3 consists of 13 residues. V lost 1 base to trimming and J lost 4 bases, with 8 bases between them. Germline loops: CDR1 LGHDT, CDR2 YNNKEL (reference sequence). The CDR3 DNA follows: TGTGCCAGCAGCCAAGGCAGGGTGTACGAGCAGTACTTC. Translated, it gives CASSQGRVYEQYF.

The rearrangement uses TRBV10-3 and TRBJ1-1, with a tentative D call TRBD1 (6 bases). Trimming took off 6 bases at V and 6 bases at J, with 20 bases between the two ends. This CDR3 region has 15 residues. Germline CDR1 and CDR2: ENHRY and SYGVKD. CDR3 sequence reads: CAIRGQGSERAEAFF. The CDR3 nucleotides read TGTGCCATCAGAGGCCAGGGGTCGGAGAGGGCTGAAGCTTTCTTT.